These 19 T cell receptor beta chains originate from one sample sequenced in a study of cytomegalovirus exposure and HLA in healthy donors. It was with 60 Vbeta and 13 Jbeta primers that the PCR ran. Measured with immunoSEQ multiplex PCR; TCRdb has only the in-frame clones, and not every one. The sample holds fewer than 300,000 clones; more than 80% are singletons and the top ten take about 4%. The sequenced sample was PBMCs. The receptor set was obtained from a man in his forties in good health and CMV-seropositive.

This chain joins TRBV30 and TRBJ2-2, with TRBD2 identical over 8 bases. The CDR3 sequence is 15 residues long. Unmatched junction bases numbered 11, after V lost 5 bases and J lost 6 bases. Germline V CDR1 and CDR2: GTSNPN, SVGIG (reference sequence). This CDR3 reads CAWRRSGRVPGELFF. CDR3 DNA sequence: TGTGCCTGGCGGAGGAGCGGGAGAGTTCCCGGGGAGCTGTTTTTT.

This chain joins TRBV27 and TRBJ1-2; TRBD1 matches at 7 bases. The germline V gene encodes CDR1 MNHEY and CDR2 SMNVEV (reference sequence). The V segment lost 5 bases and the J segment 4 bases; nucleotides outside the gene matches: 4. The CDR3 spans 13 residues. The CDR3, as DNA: TGTGCCAGCAGTGTGACAGGGATCTATGGCTACACCTTC. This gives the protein CASSVTGIYGYTF.

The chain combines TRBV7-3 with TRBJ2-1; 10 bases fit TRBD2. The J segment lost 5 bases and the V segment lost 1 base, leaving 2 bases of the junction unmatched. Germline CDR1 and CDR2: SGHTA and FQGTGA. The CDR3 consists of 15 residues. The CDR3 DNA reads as TGTGCCAGCAGCTTAAATAGCGGGGGGAACAATGAGCAGTTCTTC. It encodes CASSLNSGGNNEQFF.

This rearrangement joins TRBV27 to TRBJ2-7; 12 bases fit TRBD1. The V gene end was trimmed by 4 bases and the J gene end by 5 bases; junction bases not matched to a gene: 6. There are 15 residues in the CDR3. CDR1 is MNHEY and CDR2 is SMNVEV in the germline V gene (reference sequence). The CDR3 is CASSSAGTGGHEQYF. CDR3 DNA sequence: TGTGCCAGCAGTTCCGCCGGGACAGGGGGCCACGAGCAGTACTTC.

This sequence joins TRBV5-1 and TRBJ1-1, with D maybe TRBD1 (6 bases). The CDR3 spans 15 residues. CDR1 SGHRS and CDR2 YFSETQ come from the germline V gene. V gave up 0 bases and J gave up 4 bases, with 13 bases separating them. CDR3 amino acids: CASSLEGGRVTEAFF. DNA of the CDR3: TGCGCCAGCAGCTTGGAAGGGGGAAGAGTCACTGAAGCTTTCTTT.

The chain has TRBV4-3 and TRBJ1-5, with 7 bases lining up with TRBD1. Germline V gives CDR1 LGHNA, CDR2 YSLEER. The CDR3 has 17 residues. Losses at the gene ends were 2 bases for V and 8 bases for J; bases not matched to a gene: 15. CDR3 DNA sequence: TGCGCCAGCAGCCAATTGAGGGGGCGAACCCCTGGGAAGCCCCAGCATTTT. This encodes CASSQLRGRTPGKPQHF.

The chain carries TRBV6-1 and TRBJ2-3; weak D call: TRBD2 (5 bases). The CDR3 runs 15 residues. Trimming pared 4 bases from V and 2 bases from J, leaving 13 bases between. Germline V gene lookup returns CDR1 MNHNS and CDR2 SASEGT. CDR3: CASSVKWELTDTQYF. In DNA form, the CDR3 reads TGTGCCAGCAGTGTGAAATGGGAGCTCACAGATACGCAGTATTTT.

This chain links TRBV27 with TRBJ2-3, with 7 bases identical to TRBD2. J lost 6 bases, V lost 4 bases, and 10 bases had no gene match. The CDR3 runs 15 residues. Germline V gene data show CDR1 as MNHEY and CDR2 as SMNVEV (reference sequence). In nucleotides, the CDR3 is TGTGCCAGCAGTTCAGAGGGGCTAGCGGCCGATACGCAGTATTTT. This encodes CASSSEGLAADTQYF.

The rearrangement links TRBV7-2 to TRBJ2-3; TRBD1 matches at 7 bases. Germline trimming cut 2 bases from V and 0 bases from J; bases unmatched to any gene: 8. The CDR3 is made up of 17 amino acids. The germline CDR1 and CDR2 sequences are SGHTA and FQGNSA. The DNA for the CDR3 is TGTGCCAGCAGCTTATTCCCCGGGACAGCCAGCACAGATACGCAGTATTTT. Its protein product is CASSLFPGTASTDTQYF.

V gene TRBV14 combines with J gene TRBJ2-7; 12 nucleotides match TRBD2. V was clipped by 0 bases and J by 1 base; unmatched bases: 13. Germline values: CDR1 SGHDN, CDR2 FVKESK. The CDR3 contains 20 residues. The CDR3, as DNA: TGTGCCAGCAGCCAAGATGACGAACGAATGACTAGCGGGAGTTCCTACGAGCAGTACTTC. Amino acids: CASSQDDERMTSGSSYEQYF.

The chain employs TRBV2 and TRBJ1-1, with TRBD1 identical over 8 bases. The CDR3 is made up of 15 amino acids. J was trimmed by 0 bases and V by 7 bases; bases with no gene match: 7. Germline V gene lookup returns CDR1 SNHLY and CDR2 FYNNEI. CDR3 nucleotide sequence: TGTGCCAGCATGGGGACAGGAACCATGAACACTGAAGCTTTCTTT. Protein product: CASMGTGTMNTEAFF.

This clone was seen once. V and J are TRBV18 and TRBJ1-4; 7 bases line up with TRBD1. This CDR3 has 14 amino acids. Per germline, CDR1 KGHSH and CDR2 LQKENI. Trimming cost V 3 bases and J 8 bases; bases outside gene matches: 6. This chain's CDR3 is CASSPRQGEEKLFF. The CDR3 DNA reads TGTGCCAGCTCACCCAGACAGGGTGAAGAAAAACTGTTTTTT. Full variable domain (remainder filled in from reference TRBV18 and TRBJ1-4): NAGVMQNPRHLVRRRGQEARLRCSPMKGHSHVYWYRQLPEEGLKFMVYLQKENIIDESGMPKERFSAEFPKEGPSILRIQQVVRGDSAAYFCASSPRQGEEKLFFGSGTQLSVL.

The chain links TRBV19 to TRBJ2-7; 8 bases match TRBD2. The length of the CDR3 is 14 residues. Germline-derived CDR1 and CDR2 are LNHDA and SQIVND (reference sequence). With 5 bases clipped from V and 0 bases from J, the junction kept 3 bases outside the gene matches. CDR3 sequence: CASSAGLGSYEQYF. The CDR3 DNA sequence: TGTGCCAGTAGTGCGGGACTAGGCTCCTACGAGCAGTACTTC. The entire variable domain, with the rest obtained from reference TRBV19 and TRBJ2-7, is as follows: DGGITQSPKYLFRKEGQNVTLSCEQNLNHDAMYWYRQDPGQGLRLIYYSQIVNDFQKGDIAEGYSVSREKKESFPLTVTSAQKNPTAFYLCASSAGLGSYEQYFGPGTRLTVT.

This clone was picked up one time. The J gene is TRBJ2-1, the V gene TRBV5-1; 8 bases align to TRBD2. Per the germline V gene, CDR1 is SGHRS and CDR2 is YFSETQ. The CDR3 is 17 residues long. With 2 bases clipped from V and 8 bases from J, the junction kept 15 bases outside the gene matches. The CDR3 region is CASSLPSSSGGIDEQFF. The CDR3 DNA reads TGCGCCAGCAGCTTACCATCCTCCAGCGGGGGTATCGATGAGCAGTTCTTC. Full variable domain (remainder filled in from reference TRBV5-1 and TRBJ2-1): KAGVTQTPRYLIKTRGQQVTLSCSPISGHRSVSWYQQTPGQGLQFLFEYFSETQRNKGNFPGRFSGRQFSNSRSEMNVSTLELGDSALYLCASSLPSSSGGIDEQFFGPGTRLTVL.

For the CDR3, the DNA is TGCGCCAGCAGCCAAGACGCCGGGGGGTCCTACGAGCAGTACTTC. Its translation: CASSQDAGGSYEQYF. The chain recombines TRBV4-1 with TRBJ2-7, with 7 bases matching TRBD2. CDR3 length: 15 residues. J gave up 1 base and V 0 bases, and 3 bases lay outside the gene matches. The germline V gene encodes CDR1 MGHRA and CDR2 YSYEKL.

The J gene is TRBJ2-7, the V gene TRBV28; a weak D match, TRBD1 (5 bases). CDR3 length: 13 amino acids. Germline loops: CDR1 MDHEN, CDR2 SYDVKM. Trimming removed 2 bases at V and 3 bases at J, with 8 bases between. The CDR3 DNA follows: TGTGCCAGCAGTTTAGACAGAGGCTACGAGCAGTACTTC. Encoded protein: CASSLDRGYEQYF.

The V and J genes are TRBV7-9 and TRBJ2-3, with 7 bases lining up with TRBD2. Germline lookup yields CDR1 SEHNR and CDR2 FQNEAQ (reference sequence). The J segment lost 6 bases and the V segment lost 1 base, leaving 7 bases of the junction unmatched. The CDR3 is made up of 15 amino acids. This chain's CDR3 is CASSLGAGVSDTQYF. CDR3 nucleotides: TGTGCCAGCAGCTTAGGGGCGGGAGTGTCCGATACGCAGTATTTT.

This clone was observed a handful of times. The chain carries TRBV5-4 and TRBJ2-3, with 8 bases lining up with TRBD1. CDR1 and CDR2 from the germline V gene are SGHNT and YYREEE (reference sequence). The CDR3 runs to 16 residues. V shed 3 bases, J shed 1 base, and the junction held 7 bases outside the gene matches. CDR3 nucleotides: TGTGCCAGCAGCTCCCCTCCGGGACAGGGCACAGATACGCAGTATTTT. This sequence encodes CASSSPPGQGTDTQYF.

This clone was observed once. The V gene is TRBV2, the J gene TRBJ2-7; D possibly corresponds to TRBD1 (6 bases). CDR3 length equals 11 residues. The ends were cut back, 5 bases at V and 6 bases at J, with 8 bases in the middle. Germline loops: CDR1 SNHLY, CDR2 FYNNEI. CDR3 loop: CASSTGREQYF. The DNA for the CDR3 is TGTGCCAGCAGTACAGGGCGCGAGCAGTACTTC.